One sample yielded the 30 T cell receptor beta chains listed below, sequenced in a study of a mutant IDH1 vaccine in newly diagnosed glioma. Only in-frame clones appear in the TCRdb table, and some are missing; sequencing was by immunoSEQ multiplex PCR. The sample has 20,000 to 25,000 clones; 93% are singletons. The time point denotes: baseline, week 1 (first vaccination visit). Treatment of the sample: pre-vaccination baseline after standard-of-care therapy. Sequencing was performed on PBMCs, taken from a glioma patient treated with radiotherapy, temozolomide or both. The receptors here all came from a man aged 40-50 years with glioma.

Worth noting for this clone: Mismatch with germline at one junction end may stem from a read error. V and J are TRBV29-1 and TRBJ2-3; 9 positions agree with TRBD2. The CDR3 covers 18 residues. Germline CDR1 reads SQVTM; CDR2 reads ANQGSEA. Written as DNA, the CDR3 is TGCAGCGTCGAAGGGGCTAGCGGGGAGGAAAAATTCACAGATACGCAGTATTTT. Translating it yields CSVEGASGEEKFTDTQYF.

The CDR3 bases are TGTGCCAGCAGCGCCGGACAGGAGTATGGCTACACCTTC. Its protein product is CASSAGQEYGYTF. The chain joins TRBV5-6 to TRBJ1-2, with 7 nucleotides matching TRBD1. Trimming took 4 bases from V and 5 from J; bases not matched to a gene: 5. Germline CDR1 SGHDT, CDR2 YYEEEE. This CDR3 is built from 13 residues.

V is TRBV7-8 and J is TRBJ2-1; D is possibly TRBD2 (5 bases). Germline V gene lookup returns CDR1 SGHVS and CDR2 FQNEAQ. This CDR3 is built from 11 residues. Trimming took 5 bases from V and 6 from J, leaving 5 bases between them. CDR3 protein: CASSAGNEQFF. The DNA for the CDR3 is TGTGCCAGCAGCGCGGGCAATGAGCAGTTCTTC.

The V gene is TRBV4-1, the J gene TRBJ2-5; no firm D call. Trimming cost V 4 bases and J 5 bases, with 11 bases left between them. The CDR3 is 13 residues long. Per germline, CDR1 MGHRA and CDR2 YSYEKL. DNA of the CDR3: TGCGCCAGCAGCCTTTCGGACGGGGAGACCCAGTACTTC. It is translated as CASSLSDGETQYF.

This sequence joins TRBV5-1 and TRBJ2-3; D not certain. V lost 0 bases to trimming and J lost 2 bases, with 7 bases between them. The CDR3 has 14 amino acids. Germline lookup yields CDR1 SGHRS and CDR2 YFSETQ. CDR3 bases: TGCGCCAGCAGCTTGGAGGGCTTCACAGATACGCAGTATTTT. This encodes CASSLEGFTDTQYF.

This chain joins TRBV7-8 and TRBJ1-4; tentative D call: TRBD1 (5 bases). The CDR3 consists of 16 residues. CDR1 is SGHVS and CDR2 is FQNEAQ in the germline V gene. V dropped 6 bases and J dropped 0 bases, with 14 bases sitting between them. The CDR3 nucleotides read TGTGCCAGCAGACTGACAGCGTATGCAACTAATGAAAAACTGTTTTTT. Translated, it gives CASRLTAYATNEKLFF.

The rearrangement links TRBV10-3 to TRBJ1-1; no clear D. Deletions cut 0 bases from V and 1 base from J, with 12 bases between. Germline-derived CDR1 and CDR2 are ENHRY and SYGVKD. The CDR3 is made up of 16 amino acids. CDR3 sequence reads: CAISESRGRQNTEAFF. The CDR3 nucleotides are TGTGCCATCAGTGAGTCGCGAGGACGGCAGAACACTGAAGCTTTCTTT.

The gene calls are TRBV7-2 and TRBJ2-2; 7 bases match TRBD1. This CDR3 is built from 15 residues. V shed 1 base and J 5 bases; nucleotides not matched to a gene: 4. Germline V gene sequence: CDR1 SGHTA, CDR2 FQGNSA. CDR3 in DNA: TGTGCCAGCAGCTTAGACAGGGGTGGTACCGGGGAGCTGTTTTTT. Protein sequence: CASSLDRGGTGELFF.

Here the CDR3 reads CASSLEMDRTYEQYF. The CDR3 DNA reads as TGTGCCAGCAGCCTCGAAATGGACAGGACCTACGAGCAGTACTTC. The rearrangement joins TRBV11-2 to TRBJ2-7, with TRBD1 identical over 7 bases. V lost 5 bases and J lost 2; bases outside the gene matches: 9. The CDR3 is made up of 15 amino acids. The germline V gene has CDR1 SGHAT and CDR2 FQNNGV.

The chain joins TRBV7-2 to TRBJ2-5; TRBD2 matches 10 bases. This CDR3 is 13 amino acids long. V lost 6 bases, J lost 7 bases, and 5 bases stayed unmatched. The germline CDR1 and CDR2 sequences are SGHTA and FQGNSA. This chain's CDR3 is CASSPSGGGTQYF. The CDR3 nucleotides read TGTGCCAGCAGTCCTAGCGGGGGAGGGACCCAGTACTTC.

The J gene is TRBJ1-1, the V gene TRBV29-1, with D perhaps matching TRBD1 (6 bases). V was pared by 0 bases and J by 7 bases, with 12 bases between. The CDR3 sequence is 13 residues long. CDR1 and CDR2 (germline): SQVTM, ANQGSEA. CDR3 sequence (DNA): TGCAGCGTTGAAGAACGCAGGGGCTTTGAAGCTTTCTTT. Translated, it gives CSVEERRGFEAFF.

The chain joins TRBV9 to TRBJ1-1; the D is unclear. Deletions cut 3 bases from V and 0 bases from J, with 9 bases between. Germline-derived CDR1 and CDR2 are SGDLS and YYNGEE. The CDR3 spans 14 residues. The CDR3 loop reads CASSDSYMNTEAFF. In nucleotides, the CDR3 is TGTGCCAGCAGCGACAGCTACATGAACACTGAAGCTTTCTTT.

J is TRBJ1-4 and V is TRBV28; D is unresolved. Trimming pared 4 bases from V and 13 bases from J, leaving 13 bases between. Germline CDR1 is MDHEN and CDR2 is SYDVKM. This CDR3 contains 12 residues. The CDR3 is CASSSPTDRLFF. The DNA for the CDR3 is TGTGCCAGCAGTTCCCCAACCGATCGACTGTTTTTT.

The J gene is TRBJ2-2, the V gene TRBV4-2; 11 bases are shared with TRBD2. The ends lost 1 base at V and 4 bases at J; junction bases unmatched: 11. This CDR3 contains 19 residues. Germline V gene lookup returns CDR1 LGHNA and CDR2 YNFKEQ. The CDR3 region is CASSQGPLAGGKTTGELFF. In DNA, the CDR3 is TGTGCCAGCAGCCAAGGGCCTCTAGCGGGGGGAAAAACCACCGGGGAGCTGTTTTTT.

In nucleotides, the CDR3 is TGTGCCAGTAATCAGGGCAATAATTCACCCCTCCACTTT. Its translation is CASNQGNNSPLHF. The chain joins TRBV19 to TRBJ1-6; tentatively, D is TRBD1 (5 bases). V lost 7 bases, J lost 5 bases, and 9 bases lay in between. The germline V gene encodes CDR1 LNHDA and CDR2 SQIVND (reference sequence). This CDR3 is built from 13 residues.

This CDR3 is CAIGRDSYTDTQYF. CDR3 in DNA: TGTGCCATCGGCCGGGACAGTTACACAGATACGCAGTATTTT. V and J are TRBV10-3 and TRBJ2-3; TRBD1 matches at 7 bases. The CDR3 totals 14 residues. The germline CDR1 and CDR2 sequences are ENHRY and SYGVKD. The J segment lost 2 bases and the V segment lost 8 bases, leaving 7 bases of the junction unmatched.

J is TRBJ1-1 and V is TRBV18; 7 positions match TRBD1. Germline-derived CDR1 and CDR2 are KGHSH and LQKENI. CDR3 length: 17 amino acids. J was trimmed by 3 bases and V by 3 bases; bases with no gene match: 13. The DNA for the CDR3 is TGTGCCAGCTCACCCACGGCCCAGGGGGTCTTGGACACTGAAGCTTTCTTT. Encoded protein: CASSPTAQGVLDTEAFF.

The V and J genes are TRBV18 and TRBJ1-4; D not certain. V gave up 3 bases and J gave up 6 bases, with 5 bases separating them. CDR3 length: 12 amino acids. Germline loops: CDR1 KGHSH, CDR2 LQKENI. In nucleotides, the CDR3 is TGTGCCAGCTCACCGTCCTATGAAAAACTGTTTTTT. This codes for CASSPSYEKLFF.

The CDR3 nucleotides read TGTGCCAGCGACAGGGGCATGAACACTGAAGCTTTCTTT. Protein: CASDRGMNTEAFF. This chain joins TRBV2 and TRBJ1-1; 8 bases align to TRBD1. This CDR3 contains 13 residues. V shed 8 bases, J shed 0 bases, and the junction held 2 bases outside the gene matches. The germline V gene has CDR1 SNHLY and CDR2 FYNNEI.

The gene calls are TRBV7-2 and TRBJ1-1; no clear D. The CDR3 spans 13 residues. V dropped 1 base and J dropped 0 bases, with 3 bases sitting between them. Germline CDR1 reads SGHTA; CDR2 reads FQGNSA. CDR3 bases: TGTGCCAGCAGCTTAGTCCTGAACACTGAAGCTTTCTTT. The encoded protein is CASSLVLNTEAFF.

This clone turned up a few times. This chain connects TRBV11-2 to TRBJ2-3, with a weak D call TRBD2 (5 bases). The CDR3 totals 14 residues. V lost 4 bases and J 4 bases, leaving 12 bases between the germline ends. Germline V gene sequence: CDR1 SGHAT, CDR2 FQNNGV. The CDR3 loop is CASSSLGSADTQYF. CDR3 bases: TGTGCCAGCAGCTCCCTAGGTAGCGCAGATACGCAGTATTTT.

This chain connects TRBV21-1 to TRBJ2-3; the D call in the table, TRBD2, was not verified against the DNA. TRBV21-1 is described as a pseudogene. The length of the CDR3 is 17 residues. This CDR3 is CASSKGTQIKGADTQYF. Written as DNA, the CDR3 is TGTGCCAGCAGCAAAGGGACTCAGATTAAGGGAGCAGATACGCAGTATTTT.

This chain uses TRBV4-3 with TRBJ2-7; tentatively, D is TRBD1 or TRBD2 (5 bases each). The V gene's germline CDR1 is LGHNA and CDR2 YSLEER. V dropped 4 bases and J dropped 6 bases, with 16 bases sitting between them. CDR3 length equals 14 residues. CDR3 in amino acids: CASSPRDGRGEQYF. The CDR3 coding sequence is TGCGCCAGCAGCCCCCGGGACGGGCGCGGCGAGCAGTACTTC.

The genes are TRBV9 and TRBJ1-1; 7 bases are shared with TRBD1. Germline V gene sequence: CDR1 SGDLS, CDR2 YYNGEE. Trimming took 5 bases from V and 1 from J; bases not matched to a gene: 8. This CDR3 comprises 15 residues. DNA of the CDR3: TGTGCCAGCAGTATTCGGGGACAGACGAACACTGAAGCTTTCTTT. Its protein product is CASSIRGQTNTEAFF.

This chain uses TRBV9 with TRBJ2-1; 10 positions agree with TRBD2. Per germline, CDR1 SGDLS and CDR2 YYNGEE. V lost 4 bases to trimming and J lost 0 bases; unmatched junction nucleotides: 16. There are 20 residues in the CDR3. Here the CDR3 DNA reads TGTGCCAGCAGCAGTCCTCCGGGACTAGCGACTACCCGCTCCTACAATGAGCAGTTCTTC. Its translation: CASSSPPGLATTRSYNEQFF.

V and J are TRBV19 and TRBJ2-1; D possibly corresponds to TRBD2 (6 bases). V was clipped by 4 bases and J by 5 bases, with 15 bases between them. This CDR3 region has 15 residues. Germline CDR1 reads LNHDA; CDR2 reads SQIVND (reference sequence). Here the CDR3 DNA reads TGTGCCAGTAGTACGACTAGTATTCGGGACAATGAGCAGTTCTTC. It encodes CASSTTSIRDNEQFF.

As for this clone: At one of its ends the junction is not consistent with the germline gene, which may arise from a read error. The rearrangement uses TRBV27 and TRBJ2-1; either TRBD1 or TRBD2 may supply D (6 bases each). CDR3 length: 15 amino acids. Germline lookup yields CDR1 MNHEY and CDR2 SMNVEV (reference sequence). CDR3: CASTLWQGTHNEQFF. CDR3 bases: TGTGCCAGCACTTTATGGCAGGGGACTCACAATGAGCAGTTCTTC.

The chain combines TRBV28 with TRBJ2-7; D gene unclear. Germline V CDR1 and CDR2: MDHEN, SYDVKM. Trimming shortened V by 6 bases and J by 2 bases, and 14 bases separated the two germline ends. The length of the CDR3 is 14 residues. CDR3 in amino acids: CASSLIGWTYEQYF. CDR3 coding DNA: TGTGCCAGCAGCCTGATCGGGTGGACCTACGAGCAGTACTTC.

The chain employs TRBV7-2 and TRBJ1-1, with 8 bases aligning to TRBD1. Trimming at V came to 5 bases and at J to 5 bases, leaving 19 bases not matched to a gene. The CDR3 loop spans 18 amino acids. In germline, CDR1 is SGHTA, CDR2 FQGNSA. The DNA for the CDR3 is TGTGCCAGCAGCCCCCACCTCGGACAGGGCCTACAAGGAACTGAAGCTTTCTTT. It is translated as CASSPHLGQGLQGTEAFF.

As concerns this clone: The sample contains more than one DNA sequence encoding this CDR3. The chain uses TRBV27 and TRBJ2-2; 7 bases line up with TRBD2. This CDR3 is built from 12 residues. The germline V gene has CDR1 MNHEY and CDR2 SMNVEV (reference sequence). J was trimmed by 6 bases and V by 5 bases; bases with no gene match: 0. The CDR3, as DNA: TGTGCCAGCAGTGGGGGGGCCGGGGAGCTGTTTTTT. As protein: CASSGGAGELFF.